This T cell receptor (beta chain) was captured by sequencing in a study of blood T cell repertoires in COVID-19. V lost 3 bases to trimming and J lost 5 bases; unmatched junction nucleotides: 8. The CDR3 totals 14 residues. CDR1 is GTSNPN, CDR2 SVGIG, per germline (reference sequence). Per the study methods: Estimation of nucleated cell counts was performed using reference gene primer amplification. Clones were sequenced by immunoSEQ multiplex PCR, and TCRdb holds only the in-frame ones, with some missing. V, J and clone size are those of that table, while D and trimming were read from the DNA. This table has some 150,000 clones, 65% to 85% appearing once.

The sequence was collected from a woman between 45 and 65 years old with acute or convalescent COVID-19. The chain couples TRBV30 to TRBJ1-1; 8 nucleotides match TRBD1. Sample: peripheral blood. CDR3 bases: TGTGCCTGGAGCGCAGGACAGGGATGGACTGAAGCTTTCTTT. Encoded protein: CAWSAGQGWTEAFF. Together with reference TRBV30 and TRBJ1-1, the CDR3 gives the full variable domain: SQTIHQWPATLVQPVGSPLSLECTVEGTSNPNLYWYRQAAGRGLQLLFYSVGIGQISSEVPQNLSASRPQDRQFILSSKKLLLSDSGFYLCAWSAGQGWTEAFFGQGTRLTVV.